This passage covers 27 T cell receptor beta chains from one sample sequenced in a study of blood T cell repertoires in COVID-19 (TCRdb year 2020). The library was made by the immunoSEQ multiplex PCR assay. The immuneACCESS repertoire file appears here via TCRdb, limited to in-frame rearrangements. These files lack a portion of the clones; in checked studies, under half of the deficit traces to unresolved V genes, and the cause of the others is not known. Present in this sample are approximately 220,000 clones, roughly 89% of which were seen just once. The ten top clones hold less than 4.5% of the sample. Sequences were obtained from PBMCs or T cells enriched from blood (not recorded which). These receptors all come from a woman aged 25 to 39 with acute COVID-19.

This chain joins TRBV29-1 and TRBJ2-3, with D tentatively TRBD1 (6 bases). This CDR3 is built from 15 residues. From germline, CDR1 is SQVTM and CDR2 ANQGSEA. Trimming removed 6 bases from V and 2 bases from J, with 18 bases in between. The CDR3 protein is CSVFGTWGHTDTQYF. The CDR3 nucleotides are TGCAGCGTCTTCGGGACCTGGGGGCACACAGATACGCAGTATTTT.

The chain carries TRBV18 and TRBJ1-2; the D gene is possibly TRBD1 (6 bases). This CDR3 is 15 amino acids long. From germline, CDR1 is KGHSH and CDR2 LQKENI. Trimming removed 3 bases from V and 3 bases from J, with 14 bases in between. CDR3: CASSPSPGQDYGYTF. The CDR3 bases are TGTGCCAGCTCACCTTCCCCGGGACAAGACTATGGCTACACCTTC.

This chain connects TRBV6-5 to TRBJ1-1; D unclear. The CDR3 contains 14 residues. Deletions cut 2 bases from V and 8 bases from J, with 15 bases between. CDR1 and CDR2 from the germline V gene are MNHEY and SVGAGI. Here the CDR3 reads CASSYGRGSGEAFF. The CDR3 DNA reads TGTGCCAGCAGTTACGGACGAGGGTCGGGGGAAGCTTTCTTT.

This sequence joins TRBV19 and TRBJ1-4; D uncertain. CDR3 length equals 14 residues. Trimming stripped 3 bases from V and 6 bases from J, with 11 bases between. In germline, CDR1 is LNHDA, CDR2 SQIVND (reference sequence). The CDR3 loop is CASSIREEDEKLFF. In DNA, the CDR3 is TGTGCCAGTAGTATTAGGGAGGAGGATGAAAAACTGTTTTTT.

The chain combines TRBV3-1 (or the pseudogene TRBV3-2) with TRBJ2-3; the D is unclear. The CDR3 is 15 amino acids. The germline V gene encodes CDR1 LGHDT and CDR2 YNNKEL (reference sequence). Trimming took 6 bases from V and 1 from J, leaving 14 bases between them. CDR3 loop: CASRQTLAGTDTQYF. DNA of the CDR3: TGTGCCAGCAGGCAAACATTAGCTGGCACAGATACGCAGTATTTT.

This rearrangement joins TRBV7-6 to TRBJ1-1; 8 bases are shared with TRBD1. CDR1 is SGHVS and CDR2 is FNYEAQ in the germline V gene. J was trimmed by 0 bases and V by 3 bases; bases with no gene match: 3. This CDR3 is 15 amino acids long. The CDR3 DNA follows: TGTGCCAGCAGCTTCGGACAGGGCATGAACACTGAAGCTTTCTTT. Amino acid sequence: CASSFGQGMNTEAFF.

The rearrangement joins TRBV6-5 to TRBJ1-1; no clear D. The CDR3 extends over 14 amino acids. The germline CDR1 and CDR2 sequences are MNHEY and SVGAGI. V lost 3 bases and J 1 base, leaving 9 bases between the germline ends. In nucleotides, the CDR3 is TGTGCCAGCAGTTATAGGTCAGGGAACACTGAAGCTTTCTTT. It translates to CASSYRSGNTEAFF.

The J gene is TRBJ2-7, the V gene TRBV6-5, with unresolved D. The CDR3 has 15 residues. Per the germline V gene, CDR1 is MNHEY and CDR2 is SVGAGI. Trimming removed 0 bases from V and 2 bases from J, with 11 bases in between. The CDR3 DNA follows: TGTGCCAGCAGTTACTCCTCGTGGAGCCCCTACGAGCAGTACTTC. Translated, it gives CASSYSSWSPYEQYF.

The V gene is TRBV5-6, the J gene TRBJ2-5, with TRBD2 as a possible D gene (5 bases). Germline lookup yields CDR1 SGHDT and CDR2 YYEEEE. Trimming took 4 bases from V and 3 from J, leaving 19 bases between them. The CDR3 has 16 amino acids. In DNA, the CDR3 is TGTGCCAGCAGCGCTGACACCCGGGATCTCAAAGAGACCCAGTACTTC. This encodes CASSADTRDLKETQYF.

The chain is built from TRBV6-5 and TRBJ1-5; 8 bases line up with TRBD1. With 5 bases clipped from V and 5 bases from J, the junction kept 8 bases outside the gene matches. Germline V gene data show CDR1 as MNHEY and CDR2 as SVGAGI. CDR3 length equals 15 residues. CDR3 amino acids: CASSQRGQGYQPQHF. The CDR3 DNA sequence: TGTGCCAGCAGTCAAAGAGGACAGGGTTATCAGCCCCAGCATTTT.

V is TRBV9 and J is TRBJ1-3; 10 nucleotides agree with TRBD1. V trimming: 4 bases; J trimming: 4 bases; junction bases outside the gene matches: 5. Per germline, CDR1 SGDLS and CDR2 YYNGEE. The CDR3 loop spans 15 amino acids. CDR3 sequence reads: CASSSDRGSGNTIYF. CDR3 sequence (DNA): TGTGCCAGCAGCTCGGACAGGGGGTCCGGAAACACCATATATTTT.

This clone has a single count. The V gene is TRBV10-3, the J gene TRBJ2-3, with TRBD2 matching 10 bases. Unmatched junction bases numbered 10, after V lost 7 bases and J lost 6 bases. The CDR3 is made up of 15 amino acids. Germline-derived CDR1 and CDR2 are ENHRY and SYGVKD. In nucleotides, the CDR3 is TGTGCCATCAAACCCGCAGCGGGGGGGCAGGATACGCAGTATTTT. It encodes CAIKPAAGGQDTQYF.

This rearrangement joins TRBV7-8 to TRBJ2-3, with D maybe TRBD2 (5 bases). Germline CDR1 SGHVS, CDR2 FQNEAQ. This CDR3 is 18 amino acids long. V gave up 0 bases and J gave up 0 bases, with 16 bases separating them. The CDR3 sequence is CASSLAPSGRTSTDTQYF. The CDR3 coding sequence is TGTGCCAGCAGCTTAGCCCCCTCCGGACGGACTAGCACAGATACGCAGTATTTT.

The rearrangement uses TRBV6-4 and TRBJ1-6, with 9 bases fitting TRBD1. The CDR3 spans 14 residues. The germline CDR1 and CDR2 sequences are MRHNA and SNTAGT. V dropped 5 bases and J dropped 10; count of bases not matched to a gene: 6. The CDR3: CASSQDRGYSPLHF. For the CDR3, the DNA is TGTGCCAGCAGTCAGGACAGGGGATACTCACCCCTCCACTTT.

This rearrangement joins TRBV5-1 to TRBJ2-7; the D gene is possibly TRBD2 (6 bases). Trimming took 4 bases from V and 0 from J, leaving 17 bases between them. This CDR3 region has 16 residues. Germline V lookup: CDR1 SGHRS, CDR2 YFSETQ. The CDR3 DNA sequence: TGCGCCAGCAGCCATACTGGCGGGACGGCCTCCTACGAGCAGTACTTC. This encodes CASSHTGGTASYEQYF. The full variable domain, completed using reference TRBV5-1 and TRBJ2-7, is KAGVTQTPRYLIKTRGQQVTLSCSPISGHRSVSWYQQTPGQGLQFLFEYFSETQRNKGNFPGRFSGRQFSNSRSEMNVSTLELGDSALYLCASSHTGGTASYEQYFGPGTRLTVT.

The chain has TRBV9 and TRBJ2-3; 15 bases align to TRBD2. The length of the CDR3 is 19 residues. V dropped 4 bases and J dropped 4; count of bases not matched to a gene: 13. CDR1 and CDR2 from the germline V gene are SGDLS and YYNGEE. Written as DNA, the CDR3 is TGTGCCAGCAGCCGCACACCCGGGACTAGCGGGGGGAGTCCAGATACGCAGTATTTT. It yields the protein CASSRTPGTSGGSPDTQYF. Complete variable domain (other parts from reference TRBV9 and TRBJ2-3): DSGVTQTPKHLITATGQRVTLRCSPRSGDLSVYWYQQSLDQGLQFLIQYYNGEERAKGNILERFSAQQFPDLHSELNLSSLELGDSALYFCASSRTPGTSGGSPDTQYFGPGTRLTVL.

The genes are TRBV7-9 and TRBJ2-5; 10 bases are shared with TRBD2. The CDR3 has 17 residues. Looked up from germline, CDR1 is SEHNR and CDR2 is FQNEAQ (reference sequence). V shed 5 bases and J 10 bases; nucleotides not matched to a gene: 19. This CDR3 is CASSPPVGSGGASFQYF. The CDR3, as DNA: TGTGCCAGCAGCCCGCCCGTGGGGAGCGGGGGGGCCTCGTTCCAGTACTTC.

The chain links TRBV7-9 to TRBJ2-7, with D maybe TRBD1 (6 bases). V lost 3 bases and J lost 5, with 14 bases in between. This CDR3 is built from 14 residues. Germline V lookup: CDR1 SEHNR, CDR2 FQNEAQ (reference sequence). CDR3 loop: CASSFPGQGNEQYF. Written as DNA, the CDR3 is TGTGCCAGCAGCTTCCCGGGACAAGGCAACGAGCAGTACTTC.

The genes are TRBV19 and TRBJ1-5; D unresolved. This CDR3 has 13 residues. Germline V lookup: CDR1 LNHDA, CDR2 SQIVND (reference sequence). The V end lost 3 bases, the J end lost 5 bases, and 8 bases lay between the germline ends. The CDR3 here is CASSMASYQPQHF. DNA of the CDR3: TGTGCCAGTAGTATGGCCAGTTATCAGCCCCAGCATTTT.

This clone was detected a few times. The chain uses TRBV4-3 and TRBJ2-1; D call uncertain. Germline CDR1 and CDR2: LGHNA and YSLEER. V dropped 0 bases and J dropped 0 bases, with 9 bases sitting between them. The CDR3 is 16 amino acids. CDR3 region: CASSQDRGSSYNEQFF. In DNA, the CDR3 is TGCGCCAGCAGCCAAGATCGCGGCAGCTCCTACAATGAGCAGTTCTTC.

The gene calls are TRBV30 and TRBJ2-7, with 7 nucleotides matching TRBD1. V shed 5 bases and J 0 bases; nucleotides not matched to a gene: 13. The germline V gene encodes CDR1 GTSNPN and CDR2 SVGIG (reference sequence). This CDR3 is 16 amino acids long. The CDR3 bases are TGTGCCTGGGGGCCCCTGGACAGGCTTGTCTCCTACGAGCAGTACTTC. Protein: CAWGPLDRLVSYEQYF.

V is TRBV10-3 and J is TRBJ1-1, with TRBD1 identical over 7 bases. V trimming: 4 bases; J trimming: 2 bases; junction bases outside the gene matches: 4. This CDR3 region has 14 residues. CDR1 ENHRY and CDR2 SYGVKD come from the germline V gene. The CDR3 DNA is TGTGCCATCAGTGGCGGGACAGCAAACACTGAAGCTTTCTTT. Protein product: CAISGGTANTEAFF.

The V and J genes are TRBV19 and TRBJ1-3; D is undetermined. This CDR3 spans 13 amino acids. Germline CDR1 and CDR2: LNHDA and SQIVND (reference sequence). Trimming removed 5 bases at V and 2 bases at J, with 7 bases between. The CDR3 is CASSADTGNTIYF. The CDR3 DNA reads as TGTGCCAGTAGTGCCGACACTGGAAACACCATATATTTT. The full variable domain, in which reference TRBV19 and TRBJ1-3 provide the parts outside the CDR3, is DGGITQSPKYLFRKEGQNVTLSCEQNLNHDAMYWYRQDPGQGLRLIYYSQIVNDFQKGDIAEGYSVSREKKESFPLTVTSAQKNPTAFYLCASSADTGNTIYFGEGSWLTVV.

This chain uses TRBV3-1 (or the pseudogene TRBV3-2) with TRBJ1-2; perhaps TRBD1 as D (5 bases). CDR1 is LGHDT, CDR2 YNNKEL, per germline (reference sequence). The CDR3 has 14 amino acids. Trimming took off 0 bases at V and 7 bases at J, with 12 bases between the two ends. The CDR3 protein is CASSQDLGVRGYTF. The CDR3 bases are TGTGCCAGCAGCCAAGATTTAGGGGTTCGTGGCTACACCTTC.

This clone was found a few times. This rearrangement joins TRBV2 to TRBJ2-3; 8 positions match TRBD2. This CDR3 has 14 amino acids. Germline V CDR1 and CDR2: SNHLY, FYNNEI. The ends lost 8 bases at V and 2 bases at J; junction bases unmatched: 6. The CDR3 spells CASRGGSPTDTQYF. The CDR3 DNA follows: TGTGCCAGCCGGGGGGGCAGCCCCACAGATACGCAGTATTTT.

About this clone: Distinct nucleotide sequences in the sample also encode this CDR3. The genes are TRBV6-5 and TRBJ1-5, with a tentative D call TRBD1 (6 bases). The CDR3 sequence is 14 residues long. Germline V gene lookup returns CDR1 MNHEY and CDR2 SVGAGI. V dropped 4 bases and J dropped 2 bases, with 9 bases sitting between them. CDR3 amino acids: CASSSYRGNQPQHF. The DNA of the CDR3 is TGTGCCAGCAGTTCCTACAGGGGCAATCAGCCCCAGCATTTT.

This chain connects TRBV3-1 (or the pseudogene TRBV3-2) to TRBJ2-7; no definite D call. The CDR3 is made up of 12 amino acids. The ends were cut back, 8 bases at V and 6 bases at J, with 14 bases in the middle. CDR1 is LGHDT, CDR2 YNNKEL, per germline (reference sequence). The CDR3 spells CASSERVSEQYF. For the CDR3, the DNA is TGTGCCAGCTCCGAACGGGTAAGCGAGCAGTACTTC.